This record looks at one T cell receptor beta chain sequence and its context. The record originates from a study of blood T cell repertoires in COVID-19. Study at large: Sample material is recorded as cDNA or gDNA derived from T cells, B-cell-depleted T cells, or PBMCs.

Residents of about two dozen US areas, aged 18 to 89 years, made up the participants. The V gene end was trimmed by 6 bases and the J gene end by 2 bases; junction bases not matched to a gene: 3. The CDR3 loop spans 13 amino acids. The authors' processing: Scientists estimated how many nucleated cells there were by amplifying reference gene primers. Sequencing was performed with immunoSEQ multiplex PCR; in TCRdb, only in-frame clones are kept and a portion is missing. Clone size and the V and J calls come from that table; the DNA yielded D and trimming. Of approximately 150,000 clones listed, 79% were seen once; the top ten hold around 20%.

This receptor was taken from a woman in her 70s in a cohort exposed to, infected with or recovered from COVID-19 (not recorded which). The specimen was PBMCs or T cells enriched from blood (not recorded which). This chain links TRBV12-3 or TRBV12-4 with TRBJ2-5, with TRBD1 identical over 7 bases. CDR3 sequence (DNA): TGTGCCAGCAGAAGGACAGGTCAAGAGACCCAGTACTTC. It is translated as CASRRTGQETQYF.